This is a list of T cell receptor beta chains from one sample in a study of blood T cell repertoires in COVID-19. Sequencing used immunoSEQ multiplex PCR; TCRdb keeps in-frame clones, though not all of them. The data show tens of thousands of clones, with just over 90% seen just once and 3.7% held by the top ten. Material: peripheral blood. These receptor sequences come from a man between 60 and 75 years old with acute or convalescent COVID-19. CDR3s include the opening cysteine and the closing phenylalanine or tryptophan. The order of the fields is D gene, CDR3 length, V gene, J gene, CDR3 protein, CDR3 DNA. D genes are given only for firm matches.

D: TRBD1
length: 15
V: TRBV2
J: TRBJ1-5
CDR3: CASSEYDRVNQPQHF
DNA: TGTGCCAGCAGTGAATATGACAGGGTCAATCAGCCCCAGCATTTT

D: -
length: 16
V: TRBV24-1
J: TRBJ2-2
CDR3: CATSDPMTGDTGELFF
DNA: TGTGCCACCAGTGATCCCATGACAGGAGACACCGGGGAGCTGTTTTTT

D: -
length: 16
V: TRBV21-1
J: TRBJ1-5
CDR3: CAIPSLGHYSNQPQHF
DNA: TGTGCCATACCCTCGCTGGGACATTATAGCAATCAGCCCCAGCATTTT

D: TRBD1
length: 15
V: TRBV5-1
J: TRBJ1-1
CDR3: CASSYQTGPNTEAFF
DNA: TGCGCCAGCAGCTACCAGACAGGGCCGAACACTGAAGCTTTCTTT

D: TRBD2
length: 16
V: TRBV27
J: TRBJ2-1
CDR3: CASSLAGTSGYNEQFF
DNA: TGTGCCAGCAGTTTAGCCGGGACTAGCGGCTACAATGAGCAGTTCTTC

D: -
length: 15
V: TRBV19
J: TRBJ1-2
CDR3: CASSRQGQITTGYTF
DNA: TGTGCCAGTAGCCGCCAAGGACAGATTACTACAGGCTACACCTTC

D: -
length: 15
V: TRBV5-1
J: TRBJ1-4
CDR3: CASSLEVRADEKLFF
DNA: TGCGCCAGCAGCTTGGAGGTCAGGGCGGACGAAAAACTGTTTTTT

D: -
length: 14
V: TRBV28
J: TRBJ2-3
CDR3: CASSPSYYGDTQYF
DNA: TGTGCCAGCAGTCCCTCCTACTACGGGGATACGCAGTATTTT

D: -
length: 15
V: TRBV6-6
J: TRBJ2-1
CDR3: CASSSVRGSYNEQFF
DNA: TGTGCCAGCAGTTCCGTGCGAGGGTCTTACAATGAGCAGTTCTTC

D: -
length: 15
V: TRBV5-8
J: TRBJ1-1
CDR3: CASSWGTSMNTEAFF
DNA: TGTGCCAGCAGCTGGGGGACTTCCATGAACACTGAAGCTTTCTTT

D: -
length: 16
V: TRBV20-1
J: TRBJ1-5
CDR3: CSASPGQQYSNQPQHF
DNA: TGCAGTGCTAGTCCGGGTCAACAATATAGCAATCAGCCCCAGCATTTT

D: -
length: 12
V: TRBV2
J: TRBJ2-5
CDR3: CASRKQKETQYF
DNA: TGTGCCAGCAGGAAACAGAAAGAGACCCAGTACTTC

D: TRBD1
length: 18
V: TRBV4-1
J: TRBJ2-3
CDR3: CASSQQVFAGTGADTQYF
DNA: TGCGCCAGCAGCCAACAAGTTTTCGCCGGGACAGGGGCCGATACGCAGTATTTT

D: -
length: 14
V: TRBV5-1
J: TRBJ1-1
CDR3: CASSFQGLNTEAFF
DNA: TGCGCCAGCAGCTTTCAGGGGCTGAACACTGAAGCTTTCTTT